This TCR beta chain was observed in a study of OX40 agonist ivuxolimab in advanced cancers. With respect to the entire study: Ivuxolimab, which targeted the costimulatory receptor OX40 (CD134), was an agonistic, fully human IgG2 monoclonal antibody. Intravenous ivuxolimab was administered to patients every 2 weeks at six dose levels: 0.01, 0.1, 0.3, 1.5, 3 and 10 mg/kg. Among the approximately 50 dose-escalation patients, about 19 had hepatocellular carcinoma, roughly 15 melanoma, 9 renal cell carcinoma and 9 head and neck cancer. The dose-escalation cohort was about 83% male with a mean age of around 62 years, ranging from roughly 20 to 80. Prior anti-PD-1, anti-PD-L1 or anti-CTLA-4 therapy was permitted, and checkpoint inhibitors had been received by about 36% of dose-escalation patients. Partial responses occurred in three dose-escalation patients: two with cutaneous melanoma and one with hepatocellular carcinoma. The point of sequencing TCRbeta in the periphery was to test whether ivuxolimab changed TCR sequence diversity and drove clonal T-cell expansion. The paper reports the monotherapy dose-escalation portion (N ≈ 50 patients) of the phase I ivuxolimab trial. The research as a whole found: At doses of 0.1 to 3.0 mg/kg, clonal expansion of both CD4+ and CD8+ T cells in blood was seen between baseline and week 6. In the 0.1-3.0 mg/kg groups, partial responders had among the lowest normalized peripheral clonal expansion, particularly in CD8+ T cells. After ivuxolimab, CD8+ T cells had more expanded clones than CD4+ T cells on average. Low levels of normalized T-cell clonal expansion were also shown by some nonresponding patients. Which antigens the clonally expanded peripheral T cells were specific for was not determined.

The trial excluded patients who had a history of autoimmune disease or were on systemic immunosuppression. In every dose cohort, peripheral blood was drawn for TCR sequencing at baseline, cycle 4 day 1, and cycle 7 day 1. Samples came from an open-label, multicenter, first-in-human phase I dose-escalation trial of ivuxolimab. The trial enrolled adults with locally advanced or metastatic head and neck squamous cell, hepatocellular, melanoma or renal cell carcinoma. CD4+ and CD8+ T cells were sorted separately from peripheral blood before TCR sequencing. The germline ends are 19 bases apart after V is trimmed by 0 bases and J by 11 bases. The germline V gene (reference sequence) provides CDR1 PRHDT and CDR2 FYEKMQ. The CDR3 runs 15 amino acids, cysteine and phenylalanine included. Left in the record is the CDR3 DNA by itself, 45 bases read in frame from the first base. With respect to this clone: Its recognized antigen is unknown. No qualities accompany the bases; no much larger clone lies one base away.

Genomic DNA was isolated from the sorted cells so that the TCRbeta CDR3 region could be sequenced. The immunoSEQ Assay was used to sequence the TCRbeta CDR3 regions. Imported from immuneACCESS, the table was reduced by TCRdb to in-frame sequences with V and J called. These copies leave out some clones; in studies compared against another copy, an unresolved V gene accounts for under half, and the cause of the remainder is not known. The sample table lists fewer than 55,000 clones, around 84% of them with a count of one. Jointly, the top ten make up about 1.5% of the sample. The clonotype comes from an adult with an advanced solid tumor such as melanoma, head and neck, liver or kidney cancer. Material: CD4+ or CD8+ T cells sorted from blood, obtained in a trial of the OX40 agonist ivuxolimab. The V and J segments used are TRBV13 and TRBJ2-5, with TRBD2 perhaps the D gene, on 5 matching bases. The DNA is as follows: TGTGCCAGCAGCTTAGGGGGAGTTATTCGACCCCCTCAGTACTTC. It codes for CASSLGGVIRPPQYF.